The 7 T cell receptor beta chains reported below all come from one sample, sequenced in a study of read filtering for tumor transcriptome and immune sequencing. This library used around 400 ng RNA and molecular barcoded adaptors spanning alpha/delta and beta/gamma chains. TCRdb reanalysed the reads using MiXCR and keeps one entry per CDR3 protein. Among 50,000 or so distinct CDR3 sequences listed, about 19% were seen once. The sample consisted of a population of CD138-negative cells sorted from bone marrow. Receptors originate from a donor at least 40 years old with multiple myeloma.

This clonotype was seen a few times. The genes are TRBV19 and TRBJ1-4, with TRBD1 as a possible D gene (6 bases). Germline values: CDR1 LNHDA, CDR2 SQIVND (reference sequence). Trimming shortened V by 5 bases and J by 11 bases, and 18 bases separated the two germline ends. This CDR3 spans 14 amino acids. Written as DNA, the CDR3 is TGTGCCAGTAGTCCCCGACAGGAAAACGGGAAACTGTTTTTT. Translated, it gives CASSPRQENGKLFF.

This clonotype was found many times. This chain links TRBV6-2 or TRBV6-3 with TRBJ1-1; weak D call: TRBD1 (5 bases). The CDR3 has 13 amino acids. V was shortened by 8 bases and J by 3 bases, with 13 bases between the two germline ends. The V gene's germline CDR1 is MNHEY and CDR2 SVGEGT. The CDR3 region is CASRGVLHTEAFF. The CDR3 bases are TGTGCCAGCCGGGGGGTTCTCCACACTGAAGCTTTCTTT.

V and J are TRBV24-1 and TRBJ2-5, with 9 bases lining up with TRBD1. The CDR3 runs to 16 residues. Looked up from germline, CDR1 is KGHDR and CDR2 is SFDVKD. V lost 2 bases and J lost 1; bases outside the gene matches: 4. The CDR3 protein is CATSDSGTGLQETQYF. CDR3 DNA sequence: TGTGCCACCAGTGATTCCGGGACAGGGCTCCAAGAGACCCAGTACTTC.

In this sample, this clonotype turned up many times. V is TRBV6-1 and J is TRBJ2-3, with TRBD1 as a possible D gene (5 bases). The CDR3 covers 14 residues. Germline-derived CDR1 and CDR2 are MNHNS and SASEGT. The V gene lost 7 bases and the J gene lost 1 base, with 12 bases spanning the gap. In nucleotides, the CDR3 is TGTGCCAGCAAAACAGGCCAAGGCACAGATACGCAGTATTTT. Its translation: CASKTGQGTDTQYF.

The table lists this clonotype with many counts. The chain uses TRBV6-2 or TRBV6-3 and TRBJ2-2; 12 bases agree with TRBD2. Germline V gives CDR1 MNHEY, CDR2 SVGEGT. Trimming removed 4 bases from V and 2 bases from J; junction bases left unmatched: 8. The CDR3 has 18 amino acids. The CDR3 reads CASSSPGLAGANTGELFF. The CDR3 nucleotides are TGTGCCAGCAGTTCGCCGGGACTAGCGGGCGCAAACACCGGGGAGCTGTTTTTT.

Notes on this clonotype: A read error may be the cause here, since a much bigger clone is one base away. This rearrangement joins TRBV4-1 to TRBJ2-5; D not certain. The CDR3 length is 15 residues. The V gene's germline CDR1 is MGHRA and CDR2 YSYEKL. With 1 base removed from V and 1 base from J, the gap between germline ends came to 10 bases. This chain's CDR3 is CASSQAQDGQETQYF. The CDR3 DNA follows: TGCGCCAGCAGCCAAGCTCAGGACGGCCAAGAGACCCAGTACTTC.

The rearrangement links TRBV29-1 to TRBJ2-1; D unclear. V lost 7 bases and J lost 14, with 21 bases in between. CDR1 and CDR2 (germline): SQVTM, ANQGSEA. This CDR3 comprises 12 residues. CDR3 nucleotide sequence: TGCAGCGCCAGAGGCCAGACGGGTATCGAGTTCTTC. Its translation is CSARGQTGIEFF.